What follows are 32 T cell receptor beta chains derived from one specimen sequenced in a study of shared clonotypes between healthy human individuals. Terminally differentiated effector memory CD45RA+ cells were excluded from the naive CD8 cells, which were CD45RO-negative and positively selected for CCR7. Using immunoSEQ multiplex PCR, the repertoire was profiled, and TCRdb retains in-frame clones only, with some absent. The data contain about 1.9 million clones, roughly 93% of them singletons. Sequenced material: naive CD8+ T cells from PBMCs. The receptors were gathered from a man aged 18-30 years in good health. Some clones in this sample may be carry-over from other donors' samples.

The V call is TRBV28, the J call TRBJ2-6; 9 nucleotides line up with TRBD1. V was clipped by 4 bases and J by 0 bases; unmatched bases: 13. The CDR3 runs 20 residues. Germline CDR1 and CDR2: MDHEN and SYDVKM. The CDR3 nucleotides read TGTGCCAGCAGTTCCCGACAGGGGGGGATCGGAAGCTCTGGGGCCAACGTCCTGACTTTC. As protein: CASSSRQGGIGSSGANVLTF. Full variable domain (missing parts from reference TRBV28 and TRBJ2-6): DVKVTQSSRYLVKRTGEKVFLECVQDMDHENMFWYRQDPGLGLRLIYFSYDVKMKEKGDIPEGYSVSREKKERFSLILESASTNQTSMYLCASSSRQGGIGSSGANVLTFGAGSRLTVL.

The CDR3 sequence: CASSGQSNQPQHF. CDR3 nucleotide sequence: TGTGCCAGCAGCGGACAGAGTAATCAGCCCCAGCATTTT. The chain employs TRBV9 and TRBJ1-5; a weak D match, TRBD1 (5 bases). CDR1 is SGDLS, CDR2 YYNGEE, per germline. The CDR3 covers 13 residues. V lost 3 bases, J lost 4 bases, and 8 bases lay in between.

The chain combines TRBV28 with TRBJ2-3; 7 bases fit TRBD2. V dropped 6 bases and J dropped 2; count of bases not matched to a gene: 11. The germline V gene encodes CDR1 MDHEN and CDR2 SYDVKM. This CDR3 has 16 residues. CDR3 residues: CASRPTGTTHTDTQYF. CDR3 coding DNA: TGTGCCAGCAGACCTACCGGGACTACCCACACAGATACGCAGTATTTT. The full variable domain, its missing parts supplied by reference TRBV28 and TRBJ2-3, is DVKVTQSSRYLVKRTGEKVFLECVQDMDHENMFWYRQDPGLGLRLIYFSYDVKMKEKGDIPEGYSVSREKKERFSLILESASTNQTSMYLCASRPTGTTHTDTQYFGPGTRLTVL.

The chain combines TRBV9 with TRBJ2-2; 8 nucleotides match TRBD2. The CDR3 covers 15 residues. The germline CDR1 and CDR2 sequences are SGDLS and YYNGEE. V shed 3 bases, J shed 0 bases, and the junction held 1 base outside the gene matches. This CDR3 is CASSATSANTGELFF. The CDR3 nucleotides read TGTGCCAGCAGCGCGACTAGCGCGAACACCGGGGAGCTGTTTTTT.

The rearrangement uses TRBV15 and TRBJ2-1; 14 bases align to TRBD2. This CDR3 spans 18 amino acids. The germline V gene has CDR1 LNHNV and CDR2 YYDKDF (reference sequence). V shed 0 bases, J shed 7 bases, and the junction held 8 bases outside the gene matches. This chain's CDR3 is CATSRETGLAGGYNEQFF. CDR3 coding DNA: TGTGCCACCAGCAGAGAGACCGGACTAGCGGGAGGTTATAATGAGCAGTTCTTC.

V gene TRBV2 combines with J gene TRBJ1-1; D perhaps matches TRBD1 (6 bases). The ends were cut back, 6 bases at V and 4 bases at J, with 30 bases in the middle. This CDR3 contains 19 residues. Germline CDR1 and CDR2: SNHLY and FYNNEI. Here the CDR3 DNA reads TGTGCCAGCAGCGACGATACCGGGTCGGCAAAGGGAGGGGGCACTGAAGCTTTCTTT. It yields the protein CASSDDTGSAKGGGTEAFF.

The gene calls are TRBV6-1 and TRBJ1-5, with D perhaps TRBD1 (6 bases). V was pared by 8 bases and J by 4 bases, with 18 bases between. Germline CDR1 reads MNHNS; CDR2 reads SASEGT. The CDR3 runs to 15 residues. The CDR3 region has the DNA TGTGCCAGCCAATTGGTGGGGGGGCGGAATCAGCCCCAGCATTTT. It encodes CASQLVGGRNQPQHF.

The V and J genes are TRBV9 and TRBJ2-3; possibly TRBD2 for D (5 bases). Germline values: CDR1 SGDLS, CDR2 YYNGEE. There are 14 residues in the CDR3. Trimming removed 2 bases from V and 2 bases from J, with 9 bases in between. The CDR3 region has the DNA TGTGCCAGCAGCGTTCCGGACTCCACAGATACGCAGTATTTT. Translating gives CASSVPDSTDTQYF.

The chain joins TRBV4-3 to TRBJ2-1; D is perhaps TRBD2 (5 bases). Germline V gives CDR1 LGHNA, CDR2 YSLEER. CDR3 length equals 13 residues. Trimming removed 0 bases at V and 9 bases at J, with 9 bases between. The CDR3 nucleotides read TGCGCCAGCAGCCAAGATAGACTACGTGAGCAGTTCTTC. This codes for CASSQDRLREQFF.

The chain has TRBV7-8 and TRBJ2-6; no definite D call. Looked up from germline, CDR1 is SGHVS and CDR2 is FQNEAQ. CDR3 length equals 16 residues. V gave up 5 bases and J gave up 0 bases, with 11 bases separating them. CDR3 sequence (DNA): TGTGCCAGCAGCCAAAGTTTACCCTCTGGGGCCAACGTCCTGACTTTC. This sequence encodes CASSQSLPSGANVLTF.

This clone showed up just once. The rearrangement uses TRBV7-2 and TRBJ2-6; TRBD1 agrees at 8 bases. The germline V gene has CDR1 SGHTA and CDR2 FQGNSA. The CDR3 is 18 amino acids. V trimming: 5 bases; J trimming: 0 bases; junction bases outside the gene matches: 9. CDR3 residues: CASSTPGQASSGANVLTF. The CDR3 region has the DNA TGTGCCAGCAGCACCCCGGGACAGGCCTCCTCTGGGGCCAACGTCCTGACTTTC. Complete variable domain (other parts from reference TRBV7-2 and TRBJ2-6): GAGVSQSPSNKVTEKGKDVELRCDPISGHTALYWYRQSLGQGLEFLIYFQGNSAPDKSGLPSDRFSAERTGGSVSTLTIQRTQQEDSAVYLCASSTPGQASSGANVLTFGAGSRLTVL.

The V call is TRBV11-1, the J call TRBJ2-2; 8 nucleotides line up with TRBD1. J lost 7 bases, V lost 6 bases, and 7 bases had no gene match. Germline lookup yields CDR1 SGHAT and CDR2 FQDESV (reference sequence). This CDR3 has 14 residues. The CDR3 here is CASRPDRADGELFF. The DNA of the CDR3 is TGTGCCAGCAGGCCGGACAGGGCGGACGGGGAGCTGTTTTTT.

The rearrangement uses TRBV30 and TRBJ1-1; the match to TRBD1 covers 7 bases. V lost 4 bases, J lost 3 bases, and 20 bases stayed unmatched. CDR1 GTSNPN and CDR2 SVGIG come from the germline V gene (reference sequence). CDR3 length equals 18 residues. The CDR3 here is CAWNRAPPLTGVDTEAFF. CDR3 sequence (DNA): TGTGCCTGGAATAGGGCCCCCCCTTTAACAGGGGTGGACACTGAAGCTTTCTTT.

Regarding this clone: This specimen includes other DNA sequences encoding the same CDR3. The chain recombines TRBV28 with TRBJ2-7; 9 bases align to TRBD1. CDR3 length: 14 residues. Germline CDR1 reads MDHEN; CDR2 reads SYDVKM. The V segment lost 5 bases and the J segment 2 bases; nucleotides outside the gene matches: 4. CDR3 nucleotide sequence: TGTGCCAGCAGTCCCCGACAGGGGGCCTACGAGCAGTACTTC. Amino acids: CASSPRQGAYEQYF.

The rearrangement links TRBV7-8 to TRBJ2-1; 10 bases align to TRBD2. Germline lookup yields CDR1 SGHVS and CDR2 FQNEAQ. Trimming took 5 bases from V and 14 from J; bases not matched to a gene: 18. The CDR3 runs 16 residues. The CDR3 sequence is CASSLVPSGRARGKFF. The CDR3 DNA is TGTGCCAGCAGCCTCGTCCCCAGCGGGAGGGCCCGAGGGAAGTTCTTC.

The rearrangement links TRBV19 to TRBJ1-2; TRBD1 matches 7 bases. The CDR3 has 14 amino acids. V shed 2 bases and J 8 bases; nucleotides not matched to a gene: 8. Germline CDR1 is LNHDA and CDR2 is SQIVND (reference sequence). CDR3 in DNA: TGTGCCAGTAGTATATCTGGCAGGGGGGTCGGCTACACCTTC. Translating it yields CASSISGRGVGYTF. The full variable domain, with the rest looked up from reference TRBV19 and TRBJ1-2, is DGGITQSPKYLFRKEGQNVTLSCEQNLNHDAMYWYRQDPGQGLRLIYYSQIVNDFQKGDIAEGYSVSREKKESFPLTVTSAQKNPTAFYLCASSISGRGVGYTFGSGTRLTVV.

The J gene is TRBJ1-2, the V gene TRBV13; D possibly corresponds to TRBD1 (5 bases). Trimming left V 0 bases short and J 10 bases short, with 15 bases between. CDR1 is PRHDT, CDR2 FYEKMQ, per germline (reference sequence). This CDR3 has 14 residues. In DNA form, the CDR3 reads TGTGCCAGCAGCTTAGGGGGGGTCCACCTTGACTACACCTTC. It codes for CASSLGGVHLDYTF.

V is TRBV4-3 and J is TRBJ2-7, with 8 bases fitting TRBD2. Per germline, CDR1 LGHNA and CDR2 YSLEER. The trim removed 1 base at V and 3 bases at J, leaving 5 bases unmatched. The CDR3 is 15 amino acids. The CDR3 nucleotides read TGCGCCAGCAGCCAAGCGACTAGCGTACGCTACGAGCAGTACTTC. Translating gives CASSQATSVRYEQYF.

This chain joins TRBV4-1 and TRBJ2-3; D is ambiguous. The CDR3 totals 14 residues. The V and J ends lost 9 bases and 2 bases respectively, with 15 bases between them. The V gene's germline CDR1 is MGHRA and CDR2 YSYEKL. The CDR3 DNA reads TGCGCCAGTTCCGACTTCCCGAACACAGATACGCAGTATTTT. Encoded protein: CASSDFPNTDTQYF.

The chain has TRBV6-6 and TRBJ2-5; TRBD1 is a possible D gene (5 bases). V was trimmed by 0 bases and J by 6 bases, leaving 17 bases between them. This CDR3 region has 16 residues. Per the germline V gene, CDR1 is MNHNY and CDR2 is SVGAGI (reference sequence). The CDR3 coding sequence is TGTGCCAGCAGTTACTCTGGCAGGGCTAGATTCCAGACCCAGTACTTC. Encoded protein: CASSYSGRARFQTQYF.

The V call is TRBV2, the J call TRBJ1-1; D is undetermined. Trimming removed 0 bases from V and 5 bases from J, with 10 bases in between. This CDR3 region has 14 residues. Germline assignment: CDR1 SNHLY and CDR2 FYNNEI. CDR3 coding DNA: TGTGCCAGCAGTGAAGCGGGCAGGAGTACTGAAGCTTTCTTT. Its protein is CASSEAGRSTEAFF.

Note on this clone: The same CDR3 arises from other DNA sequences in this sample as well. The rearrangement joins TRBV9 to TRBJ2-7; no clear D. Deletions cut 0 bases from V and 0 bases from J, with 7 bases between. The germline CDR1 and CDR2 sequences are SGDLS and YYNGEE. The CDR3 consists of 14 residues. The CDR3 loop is CASSVGGPSYEQYF. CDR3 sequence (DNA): TGTGCCAGCAGCGTAGGCGGCCCCTCCTACGAGCAGTACTTC.

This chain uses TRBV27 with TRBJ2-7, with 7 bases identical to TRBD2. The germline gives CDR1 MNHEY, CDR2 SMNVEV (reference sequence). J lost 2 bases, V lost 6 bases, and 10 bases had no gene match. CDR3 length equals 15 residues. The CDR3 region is CASSPVVGGPYEQYF. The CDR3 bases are TGTGCCAGCAGCCCCGTGGTGGGAGGGCCCTACGAGCAGTACTTC.

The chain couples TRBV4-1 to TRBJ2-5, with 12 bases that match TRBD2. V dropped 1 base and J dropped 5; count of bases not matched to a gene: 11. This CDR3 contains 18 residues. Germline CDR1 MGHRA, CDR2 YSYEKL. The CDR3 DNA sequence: TGCGCCAGCAGCCAAGGCCCCCCTAGCGGGAGGGCCATGGAGACCCAGTACTTC. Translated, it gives CASSQGPPSGRAMETQYF.

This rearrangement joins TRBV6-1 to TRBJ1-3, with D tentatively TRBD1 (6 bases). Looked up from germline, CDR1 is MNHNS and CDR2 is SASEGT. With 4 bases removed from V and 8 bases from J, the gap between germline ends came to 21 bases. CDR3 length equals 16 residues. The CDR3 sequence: CASSGENQGYRHTIYF. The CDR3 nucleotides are TGTGCCAGCAGTGGAGAAAATCAGGGGTACCGGCACACCATATATTTT.

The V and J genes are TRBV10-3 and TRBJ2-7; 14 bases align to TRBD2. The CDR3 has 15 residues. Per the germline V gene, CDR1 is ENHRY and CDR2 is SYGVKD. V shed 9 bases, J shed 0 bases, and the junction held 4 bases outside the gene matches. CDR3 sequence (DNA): TGTGCCATACAAGGGACTAGCGGGAGCTCCTACGAGCAGTACTTC. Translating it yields CAIQGTSGSSYEQYF.

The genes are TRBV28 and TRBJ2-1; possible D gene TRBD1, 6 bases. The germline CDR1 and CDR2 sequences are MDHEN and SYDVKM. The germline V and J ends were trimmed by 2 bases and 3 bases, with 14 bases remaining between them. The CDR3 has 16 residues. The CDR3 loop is CASSLIGQTLYNEQFF. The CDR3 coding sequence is TGTGCCAGCAGTTTAATTGGACAGACCCTCTACAATGAGCAGTTCTTC.

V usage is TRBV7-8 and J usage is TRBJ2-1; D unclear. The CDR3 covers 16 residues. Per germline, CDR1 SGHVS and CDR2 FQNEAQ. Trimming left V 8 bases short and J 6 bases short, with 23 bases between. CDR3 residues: CASDPDFRLESNEQFF. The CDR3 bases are TGTGCCAGCGACCCAGACTTCCGCTTAGAATCCAATGAGCAGTTCTTC. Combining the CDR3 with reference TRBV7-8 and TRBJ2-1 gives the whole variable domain GAGVSQSPRYKVAKRGQDVALRCDPISGHVSLFWYQQALGQGPEFLTYFQNEAQLDKSGLPSDRFFAERPEGSVSTLKIQRTQQEDSAVYLCASDPDFRLESNEQFFGPGTRLTVL.

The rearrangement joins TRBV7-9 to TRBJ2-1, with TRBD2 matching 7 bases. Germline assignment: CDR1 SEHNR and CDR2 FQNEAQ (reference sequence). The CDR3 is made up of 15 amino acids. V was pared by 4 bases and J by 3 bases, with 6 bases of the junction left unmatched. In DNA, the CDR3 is TGTGCCAGCAGCTGGGCGGGGGTTAGCTACAATGAGCAGTTCTTC. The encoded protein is CASSWAGVSYNEQFF.

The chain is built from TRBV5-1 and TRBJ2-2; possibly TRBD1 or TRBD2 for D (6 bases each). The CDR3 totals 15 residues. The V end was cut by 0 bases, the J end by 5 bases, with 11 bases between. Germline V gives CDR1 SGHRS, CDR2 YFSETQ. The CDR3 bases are TGCGCCAGCAGCTTGGTGCAGGGGAGGACCGGGGAGCTGTTTTTT. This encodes CASSLVQGRTGELFF.

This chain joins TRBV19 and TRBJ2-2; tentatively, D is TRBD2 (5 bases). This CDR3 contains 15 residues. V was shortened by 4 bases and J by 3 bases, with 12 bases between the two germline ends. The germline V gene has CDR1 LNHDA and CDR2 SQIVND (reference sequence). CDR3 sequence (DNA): TGTGCCAGTAGTAACCGGGAAAGGGACACCGGGGAGCTGTTTTTT. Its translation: CASSNRERDTGELFF.

The CDR3 loop reads CASSLGGTGSREQYF. The CDR3 DNA sequence: TGTGCCAGCAGCTTGGGTGGGACAGGGTCCAGGGAGCAGTACTTC. The rearrangement uses TRBV5-6 and TRBJ2-7, with 9 bases lining up with TRBD1. Trimming cost V 0 bases and J 7 bases; bases outside gene matches: 8. CDR3 length equals 15 residues. CDR1 and CDR2 from the germline V gene are SGHDT and YYEEEE.